This is a list of T cell receptor beta chains from one sample in a study of CD8 T cells in Susac syndrome. TCRdb re-analysed the immunoSEQ multiplex PCR reads in MiXCR, keeping a single row per CDR3 protein. The sample holds some 130,000 distinct CDR3 sequences, approximately 95% seen once. The sample comprised CD8+ T cells from PBMCs. These receptor sequences come from a human donor with Susac syndrome. CDR3s include the opening cysteine and the closing phenylalanine or tryptophan. D genes are given only for firm matches. Size values are once, few and many counts, or a class for expanded clones, and some rows have none.

v_call,clone_size,j_call,d_call,cdr3_aa,cdr3_nt
TRBV4-1,.,TRBJ2-7,TRBD2,CASSPSSLAGAEQYF,TGCGCCAGCAGCCCGTCCTCCCTAGCGGGAGCCGAGCAGTACTTC
TRBV27,once,TRBJ2-7,TRBD2,CASSFRASGRAGEQYF,TGTGCCAGCAGTTTCCGAGCTAGCGGGAGGGCCGGGGAGCAGTACTTC
TRBV15,.,TRBJ1-1,TRBD1,CATSLTGGNTEAFF,TGTGCCACCAGCCTCACAGGGGGGAACACTGAAGCTTTCTTT
TRBV7-2,.,TRBJ2-3,.,CASSLDGPLDTQYF,TGTGCCAGCAGCTTAGACGGGCCTTTAGATACGCAGTATTTT
TRBV20-1,.,TRBJ1-5,.,CSARDNVPGHQPQHF,TGCAGTGCTAGAGATAATGTGCCAGGTCATCAGCCCCAGCATTTT
TRBV7-8,.,TRBJ1-5,.,CASSLGDVGQPQHF,TGTGCCAGCAGCTTAGGGGATGTCGGTCAGCCCCAGCATTTT
TRBV28,.,TRBJ2-1,.,CASSFRLDNEQFF,TGTGCCAGCAGTTTCAGACTCGATAATGAGCAGTTCTTC
TRBV9,.,TRBJ2-6,.,CASSVEGWGSGANVLTF,TGTGCCAGCAGCGTCGAGGGGTGGGGCTCTGGGGCCAACGTCCTGACTTTC
TRBV15,.,TRBJ1-1,.,CATSRAGDEAFF,TGTGCCACCAGCAGGGCAGGGGATGAAGCTTTCTTT
TRBV12-3/TRBV12-4,.,TRBJ2-2,.,CASRLLGGNTGELFF,TGTGCCAGCAGGCTCCTCGGGGGGAACACCGGGGAGCTGTTTTTT
TRBV29-1,.,TRBJ2-7,.,CSVGGSSYEQYF,TGCAGCGTTGGAGGGAGCTCCTACGAGCAGTACTTC
TRBV3-1,.,TRBJ1-2,.,CASSQDLGGTDGYTF,TGTGCCAGCAGCCAAGATCTGGGGGGTACGGATGGCTACACCTTC
TRBV7-6,.,TRBJ1-4,TRBD1,CASSRDRGSEKLFF,TGTGCCAGCAGCCGTGACAGGGGAAGTGAAAAACTGTTTTTT
TRBV29-1,.,TRBJ2-1,.,CSVTLIGNEQFF,TGCAGCGTGACCTTAATAGGAAATGAGCAGTTCTTC
TRBV11-1,.,TRBJ2-2,TRBD1,CASSNLLDRGELFF,TGTGCCAGCAGCAATTTACTGGACAGGGGGGAGCTGTTTTTT
TRBV15,.,TRBJ2-1,TRBD2,CATSGQPGVAGGGDEQFF,TGTGCCACCAGCGGACAGCCCGGAGTAGCGGGAGGGGGGGATGAGCAGTTCTTC
TRBV10-3,.,TRBJ2-7,.,CAISEPRAGGREQYF,TGTGCCATCAGTGAGCCGAGGGCAGGCGGGCGGGAGCAGTACTTC
TRBV7-4,.,TRBJ1-5,.,CASSLVGVHSNQPQHF,TGTGCCAGCAGCTTAGTGGGGGTCCATAGCAATCAGCCCCAGCATTTT
TRBV5-1,.,TRBJ2-5,.,CASSLAYENGVKETQYF,TGCGCCAGCAGCTTGGCGTACGAAAATGGGGTGAAAGAGACCCAGTACTTC
TRBV5-6,.,TRBJ1-2,.,CASSSGYPGVRGYTF,TGTGCCAGCAGCTCAGGATACCCGGGAGTTAGAGGCTACACCTTC
TRBV5-1,.,TRBJ2-7,.,CASSLGSLYEQYF,TGCGCCAGCAGCTTGGGCAGCCTCTACGAGCAGTACTTC
TRBV4-1,.,TRBJ2-7,.,CASSQEDPGGGNYEQYF,TGCGCCAGCAGCCAAGAGGACCCGGGTGGGGGGAACTACGAGCAGTACTTC
TRBV9,.,TRBJ1-1,.,CASHEREPIEAFF,TGTGCCAGCCATGAACGGGAGCCCATTGAAGCTTTCTTT
TRBV14,.,TRBJ2-1,.,CASSQAGGTSYNEQFF,TGTGCCAGCAGCCAAGCCGGAGGAACATCCTACAATGAGCAGTTCTTC
TRBV7-9,.,TRBJ2-7,.,CASSSMTGAYEQYF,TGTGCCAGCAGCTCCATGACAGGAGCCTACGAGCAGTACTTC
TRBV12-5,.,TRBJ2-5,.,CASGLPTDQETQYF,TGTGCTAGTGGTTTGCCCACCGATCAAGAGACCCAGTACTTC
TRBV7-6,.,TRBJ2-7,TRBD2,CASSLGTSGTVEQYF,TGTGCCAGCAGCTTAGGTACTAGCGGGACTGTCGAGCAGTACTTC
TRBV20-1,once,TRBJ1-2,TRBD1,CSARGWRDRYYGYTF,TGCAGTGCTAGAGGGTGGCGGGACAGATACTATGGCTACACCTTC